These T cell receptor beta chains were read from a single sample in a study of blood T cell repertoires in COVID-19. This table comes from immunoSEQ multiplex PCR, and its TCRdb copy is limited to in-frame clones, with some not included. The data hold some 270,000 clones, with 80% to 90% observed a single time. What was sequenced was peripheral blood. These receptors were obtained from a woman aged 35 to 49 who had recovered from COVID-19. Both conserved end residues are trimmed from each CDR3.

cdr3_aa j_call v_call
ASSDTMDRAAY TRBJ2-3 TRBV6-2/TRBV6-3
ASARYTGASYNEQF TRBJ2-1 TRBV12-5
ASSEAGGVGATIY TRBJ1-3 TRBV6-1
ASSYRGTGFGYT TRBJ1-2 TRBV5-5
ASRAAEMVNTEAF TRBJ1-1 TRBV2
ASSYMGLEKLF TRBJ1-4 TRBV5-4
ASSQGQDYGYT TRBJ1-2 TRBV5-4
ASSLEGSGGANEQF TRBJ2-1 TRBV7-7
ASSTGTRQETQY TRBJ2-5 TRBV19
ASSSWGLSGNTIY TRBJ1-3 TRBV5-4
ASSQGTVNEKLF TRBJ1-4 TRBV3-1/TRBV3-2
ASSVVDGRAGGELF TRBJ2-2 TRBV9
ASSRGTGGFDEQY TRBJ2-7 TRBV18
ASRGGRFYEQY TRBJ2-7 TRBV2
ASSDSTYGYT TRBJ1-2 TRBV11-3
AWSEVYSRTQPQH TRBJ1-5 TRBV30
AISEEGTAIMDTQY TRBJ2-3 TRBV10-3
ASSRLGVMSDEQF TRBJ2-1 TRBV5-6
ASSSLQGWF TRBJ2-1 TRBV27
ASSDYFGQDEAF TRBJ1-1 TRBV10-1
ASSQAGEDVEKLF TRBJ1-4 TRBV4-1
ASSLGGQGAPYEQY TRBJ2-7 TRBV27
ASSTGTVPEAF TRBJ1-1 TRBV19
ASIAVTEAF TRBJ1-1 TRBV7-9